This T cell receptor beta chain was captured by sequencing in a study of identical twins. The cDNA had a unique molecular identifier and a template-switch universal primer site. MiXCR was run by TCRdb on the 5' RACE reads, yielding one entry per CDR3 protein. The sample has 250,000 to 300,000 distinct CDR3 sequences, 8.5% to 9.5% seen once. Germline V gene data show CDR1 as SEHNR and CDR2 as FQNEAQ (reference sequence). Trimming cost V 5 bases and J 3 bases; bases outside gene matches: 1. The CDR3 covers 13 residues. The study, taken as a whole, reports: Fewer insertions marked abundant cord blood beta clonotypes; young adult naive trended weakly, memory not at all. Recombination models fit unrelated individuals' TCR alpha sharing but underestimated twins'. Partly confounded zero-insertion analyses could result from invariant MAIT and iNKT cells.

Comment on this clonotype: Its antigen is still unknown.

The same specimen was also included in a second study, on yellow fever vaccine responses in identical twins.

The receptor comes from a woman aged 18-29 years in good health. The chain is built from TRBV7-9 and TRBJ2-7; TRBD1 aligns across 10 bases. Sequenced: CD8+ T cells sorted from blood. CDR3 region: CASSGQGVYEQYF. DNA for the CDR3: TGTGCCAGCAGCGGACAGGGGGTCTACGAGCAGTACTTC.